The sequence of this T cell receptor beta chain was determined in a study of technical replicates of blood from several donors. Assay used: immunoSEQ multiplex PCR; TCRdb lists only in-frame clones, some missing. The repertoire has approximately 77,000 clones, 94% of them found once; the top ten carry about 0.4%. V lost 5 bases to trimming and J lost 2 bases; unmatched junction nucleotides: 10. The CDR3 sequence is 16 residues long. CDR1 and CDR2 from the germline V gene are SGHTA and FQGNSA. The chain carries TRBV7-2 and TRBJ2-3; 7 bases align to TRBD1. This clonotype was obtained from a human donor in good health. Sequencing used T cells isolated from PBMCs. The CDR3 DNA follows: TGTGCCAGCAGCCCAACAGGGGCTTGGACCACAGATACGCAGTATTTT. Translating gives CASSPTGAWTTDTQYF. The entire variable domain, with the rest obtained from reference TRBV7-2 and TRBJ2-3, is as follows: GAGVSQSPSNKVTEKGKDVELRCDPISGHTALYWYRQSLGQGLEFLIYFQGNSAPDKSGLPSDRFSAERTGGSVSTLTIQRTQQEDSAVYLCASSPTGAWTTDTQYFGPGTRLTVL.